This T cell receptor beta chain was sequenced during a study of shared clonotypes between healthy human individuals. The assay was immunoSEQ multiplex PCR, and TCRdb's table has in-frame clones only and misses some. The sample yields roughly 2.4 million clones, approximately 96% seen once. The germline gives CDR1 WNHNN, CDR2 SYGVQD (reference sequence). CDR3 length: 14 amino acids. The V end lost 0 bases, the J end lost 0 bases, and 6 bases lay between the germline ends. This sequence joins TRBV10-1 and TRBJ2-7; D is undetermined. This TCR was recovered from a man younger than 35 in good health. The sample consisted of naive CD4+ T cells sorted from blood. This sample's subset: CD45RA+ positively selected. CDR3 region: CASSESGDSYEQYF. The CDR3 DNA reads TGCGCCAGCAGTGAGTCCGGTGACTCCTACGAGCAGTACTTC.